Listed below are T cell receptor beta chains from one sample, sequenced in a study of cytomegalovirus exposure and HLA in healthy donors. The repertoire was sequenced with immunoSEQ multiplex PCR; TCRdb's copy has only in-frame clones and lacks some. The table lists approximately 80,000 clones, over 85% of them singletons. Input material: PBMCs. The receptor set was obtained from a young woman in good health and CMV-seronegative. The CDR3 runs from the conserved cysteine through the conserved F or W. A D gene is named only where the DNA matches it firmly. Expanded clones get a size class; other rows say once, few or many, or leave the size out.

TRBJ1-1,TRBD1,TRBV28,.,TGTGCCAGCAGTTGGAGGGACAGGGAGTTGACTGAAGCTTTCTTT,CASSWRDRELTEAFF
TRBJ2-5,TRBD1,TRBV4-2,few,TGTGCCAGCGGCCCAAGGGGTGGACAGGAAGAGACCCAGTACTTC,CASGPRGGQEETQYF
TRBJ2-3,TRBD2,TRBV18,.,TGTGCCAGCTCACCCCCTGGGCTAGCGGGGGTGGATACGCAGTATTTT,CASSPPGLAGVDTQYF
TRBJ2-1,TRBD2,TRBV5-1,.,TGCGCCAGCAGCTTATTAGCGGGAGAAGCCTACAATGAGCAGTTCTTC,CASSLLAGEAYNEQFF
TRBJ2-3,TRBD2,TRBV6-1,.,TGTGCCAGCAGCCTAGCGGGAGCAGCAGATACGCAGTATTTT,CASSLAGAADTQYF
TRBJ2-2,TRBD1,TRBV5-1,.,TGCGCCAGCGGAGAACCCGGACAGGGTATCGGGGAGCTGTTTTTT,CASGEPGQGIGELFF
TRBJ2-7,TRBD1,TRBV5-1,.,TGCGCCAGCAGCTTGGAGGGACAGGGGAACTACGAGCAGTACTTC,CASSLEGQGNYEQYF
TRBJ2-5,TRBD1,TRBV18,.,TGTGCCAGCTCACCGAGTCAGGGGGCAGGAGAGACCCAGTACTTC,CASSPSQGAGETQYF
TRBJ2-1,TRBD2,TRBV30,once,TGTGCCTGGACAAACCTTCTAGCGGGAGGTATGGGGGTATACAATGAGCAGTTCTTC,CAWTNLLAGGMGVYNEQFF
TRBJ1-2,.,TRBV7-9,.,TGTGCCAGCAGCTTAAGGTCAGGGGTTGACGGCTACACCTTC,CASSLRSGVDGYTF
TRBJ1-6,.,TRBV19,.,TGTGCCAGTAGTATTCAAGGGAGTCGGAATTCACCCCTCCACTTT,CASSIQGSRNSPLHF
TRBJ1-5,.,TRBV4-1,once,TGCGCCAGCAGCCAAGATTGGAGTCAGCCCCAGCATTTT,CASSQDWSQPQHF
TRBJ2-2,.,TRBV5-6,.,TGTGCCAGCAGCTTGCGGGGTTACACCGGGGAGCTGTTTTTT,CASSLRGYTGELFF
TRBJ1-2,TRBD1,TRBV11-2,.,TGTGCCAGCAGTTTCACAACGGGACAGACGGCTAACTATGGCTACACCTTC,CASSFTTGQTANYGYTF
TRBJ2-1,TRBD2,TRBV27,.,TGTGCCAGCAGTTTAATGACTAGCGGGAGAAGCAATAAGGACAATGAGCAGTTCTTC,CASSLMTSGRSNKDNEQFF
TRBJ2-1,.,TRBV19,.,TGTGCCAGTAGTATATTACCGGTGAGCTCCTACAATGAGCAGTTCTTC,CASSILPVSSYNEQFF
TRBJ2-3,TRBD1,TRBV4-2,.,TGTGCCAGCAGCCAAGCAGACAGGGTCGGCACAGATACGCAGTATTTT,CASSQADRVGTDTQYF
TRBJ1-2,TRBD1,TRBV6-5,.,TGTGCCAGCAGTGACAGGGGGGAGGACACCTTC,CASSDRGEDTF
TRBJ2-2,TRBD1,TRBV7-9,.,TGTGCCAGCAGCTTAGCAGGACAGGGGAGCACCGGGGAGCTGTTTTTT,CASSLAGQGSTGELFF
TRBJ1-2,TRBD1,TRBV30,once,TGTGCCTGGAGGCCCCCCGGGACAGCGCTACCCTCTAACTATGGCTACACCTTC,CAWRPPGTALPSNYGYTF
TRBJ2-5,.,TRBV29-1,.,TGCAGCGCGGGTACCCCTAAAGAGACCCAGTACTTC,CSAGTPKETQYF
TRBJ2-1,TRBD2,TRBV5-1,.,TGCGCCAGCAGGACTAGCGGGGGGAGCTCCTACAATGAGCAGTTCTTC,CASRTSGGSSYNEQFF